Sequencing of this T cell receptor (beta chain) was carried out in a study of identical twins. TCRdb called the 5' RACE reads again in MiXCR, with one record for every CDR3 protein. Here the sample spans some 300,000 distinct CDR3 sequences, roughly an eighth being singletons. This sample was also put to use in a study of yellow fever vaccine responses in identical twins.

The TCR comes from a woman aged 18 to 35 in good health. The sample comprised CD8+ T cells sorted from blood.

Here the CDR3 reads CASSLENWGETQYF. CDR3 nucleotides: TGTGCCAGCAGCTTGGAGAACTGGGGAGAGACCCAGTACTTC. V and J are TRBV11-2 and TRBJ2-5; D uncertain. This CDR3 contains 14 residues. Germline V CDR1 and CDR2: SGHAT, FQNNGV. With 3 bases removed from V and 4 bases from J, the gap between germline ends came to 12 bases.